This entry features one TCR beta chain sequence. This CDR3 spans 12 amino acids. The germline V and J ends were trimmed by 3 bases and 7 bases, with 7 bases remaining between them. Germline CDR1 SGHNT, CDR2 YENEEA. The time point denotes: pre-sensitization, week 0. Treatment reported: therapeutic diphenylcyclopropenone sensitization with weekly scalp DPC. This entry comes from a study of human T cells and chemical hapten exposure. Turning to the study itself: Alopecia areata, totalis or universalis affected patients who were mostly female.

A single record per CDR3 protein comes from TCRdb applying MiXCR to the RACE reads. The sample lists 45,000 to 60,000 distinct CDR3 sequences; about 9.4% were seen once. The chain employs TRBV11-3 and TRBJ2-1; tentative D call: TRBD1 (5 bases). The specimen comprised whole blood, sampled in connection with sensitization to the hapten diphenylcyclopropenone (DPC). The source of this sequence is a woman aged 35 to 49 with alopecia areata. Some clones in this sample may be carry-over from other donors' samples. The CDR3 sequence is CASSLRQNEQFF. CDR3 DNA sequence: TGTGCCAGCAGCTTGAGACAGAATGAGCAGTTCTTC.